This T cell receptor beta chain was recovered during a study of beta chain features in type 1 diabetes. Of note for this clone: The antigen remains undetermined.

Study-wide points: Sequencing from cDNA could over-represent high-TCR-expressing cells. Type 1 diabetes patients had TCRB CDR3s that were shorter (moderately but significantly so) in all four CD4+ subsets.

Expressed TCRB transcripts were sequenced after all isolated RNA was converted to cDNA. For naive, central memory and regulatory T cell samples, reads averaged roughly 4 million. Sequenced by immunoSEQ multiplex PCR; TCRdb stores in-frame clones only, minus some. Counted here are about 700,000 clones, 13% occurring once; the ten biggest clones make up 0.02% to 0.025%. It was one heparinised blood draw, averaging roughly 120 mL, that each donor gave. The sequencing sample was made of naive CD4+ T cells from blood. The source of this sequence is a young man with type 1 diabetes.

The CDR3 reads CASSLGGYGDTQYF. CDR3 nucleotides: TGCGCCAGCAGCCTAGGGGGTTATGGAGATACGCAGTATTTT. V and J are TRBV10-1 and TRBJ2-3, with a tentative D call TRBD1 (6 bases). Trimming cost V 6 bases and J 5 bases, with 15 bases left between them. The CDR3 spans 14 residues. The germline CDR1 and CDR2 sequences are WNHNN and SYGVQD (reference sequence).